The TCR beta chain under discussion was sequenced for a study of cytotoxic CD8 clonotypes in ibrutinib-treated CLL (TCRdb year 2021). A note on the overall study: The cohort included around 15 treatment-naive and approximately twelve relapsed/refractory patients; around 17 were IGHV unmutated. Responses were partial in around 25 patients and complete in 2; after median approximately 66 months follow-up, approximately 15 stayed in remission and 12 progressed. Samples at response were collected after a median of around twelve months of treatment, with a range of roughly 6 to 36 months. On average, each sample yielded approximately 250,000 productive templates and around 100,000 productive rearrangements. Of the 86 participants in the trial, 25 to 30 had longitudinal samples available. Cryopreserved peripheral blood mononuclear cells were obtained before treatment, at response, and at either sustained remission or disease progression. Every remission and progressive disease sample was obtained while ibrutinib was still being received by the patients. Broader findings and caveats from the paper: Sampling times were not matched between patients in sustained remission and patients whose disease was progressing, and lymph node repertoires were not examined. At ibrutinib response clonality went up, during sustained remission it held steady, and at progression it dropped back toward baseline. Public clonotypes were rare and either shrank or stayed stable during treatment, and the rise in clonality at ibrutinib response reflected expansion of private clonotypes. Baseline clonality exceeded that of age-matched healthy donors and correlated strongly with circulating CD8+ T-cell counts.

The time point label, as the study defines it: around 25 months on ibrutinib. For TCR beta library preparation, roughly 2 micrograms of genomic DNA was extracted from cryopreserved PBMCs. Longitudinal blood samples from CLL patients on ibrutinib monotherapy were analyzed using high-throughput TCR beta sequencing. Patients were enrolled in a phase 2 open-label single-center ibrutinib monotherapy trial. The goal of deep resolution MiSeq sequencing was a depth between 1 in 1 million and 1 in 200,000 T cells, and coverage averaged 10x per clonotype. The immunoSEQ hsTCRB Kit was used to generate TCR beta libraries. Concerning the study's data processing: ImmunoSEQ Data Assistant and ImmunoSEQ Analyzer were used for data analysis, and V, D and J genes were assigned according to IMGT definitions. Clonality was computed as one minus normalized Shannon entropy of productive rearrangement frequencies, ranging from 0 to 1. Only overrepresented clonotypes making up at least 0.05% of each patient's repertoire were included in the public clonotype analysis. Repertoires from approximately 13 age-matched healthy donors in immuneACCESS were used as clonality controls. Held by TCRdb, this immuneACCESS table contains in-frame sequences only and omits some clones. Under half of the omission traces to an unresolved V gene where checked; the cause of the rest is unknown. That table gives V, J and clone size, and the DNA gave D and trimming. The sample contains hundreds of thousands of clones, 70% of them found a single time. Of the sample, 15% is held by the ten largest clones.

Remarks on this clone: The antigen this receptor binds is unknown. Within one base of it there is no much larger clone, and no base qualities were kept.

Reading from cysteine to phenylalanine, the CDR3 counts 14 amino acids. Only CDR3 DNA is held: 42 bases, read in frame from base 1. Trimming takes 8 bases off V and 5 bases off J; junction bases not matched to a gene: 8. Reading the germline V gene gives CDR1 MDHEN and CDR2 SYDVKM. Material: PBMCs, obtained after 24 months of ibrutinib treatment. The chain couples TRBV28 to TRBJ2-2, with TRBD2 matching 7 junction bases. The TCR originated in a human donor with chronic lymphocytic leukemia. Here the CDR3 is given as CASLLAGPTGELFF. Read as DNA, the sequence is TGTGCCAGCCTTTTAGCGGGTCCAACCGGGGAGCTGTTTTTT.